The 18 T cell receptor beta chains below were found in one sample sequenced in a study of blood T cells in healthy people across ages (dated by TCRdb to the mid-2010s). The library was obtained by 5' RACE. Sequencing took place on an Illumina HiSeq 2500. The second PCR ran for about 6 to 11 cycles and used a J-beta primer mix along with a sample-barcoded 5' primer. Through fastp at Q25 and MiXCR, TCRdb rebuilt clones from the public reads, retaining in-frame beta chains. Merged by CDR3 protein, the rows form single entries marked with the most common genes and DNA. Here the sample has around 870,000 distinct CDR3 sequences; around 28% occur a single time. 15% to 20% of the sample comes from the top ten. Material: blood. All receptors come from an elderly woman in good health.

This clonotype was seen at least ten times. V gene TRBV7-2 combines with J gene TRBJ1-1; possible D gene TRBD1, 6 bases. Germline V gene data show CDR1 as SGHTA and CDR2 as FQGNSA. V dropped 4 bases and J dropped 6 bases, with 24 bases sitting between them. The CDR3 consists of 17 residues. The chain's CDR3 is CASSSRDMSSVYAEAFF. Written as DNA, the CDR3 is TGTGCCAGCAGCTCGAGGGACATGAGTTCGGTTTATGCTGAAGCTTTCTTT.

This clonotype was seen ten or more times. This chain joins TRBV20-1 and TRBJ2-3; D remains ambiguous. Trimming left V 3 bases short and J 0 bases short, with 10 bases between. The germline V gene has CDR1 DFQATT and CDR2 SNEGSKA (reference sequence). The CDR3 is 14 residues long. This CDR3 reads CSARRQSSTDTQYF. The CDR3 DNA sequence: TGCAGTGCTAGGCGGCAGTCTAGCACAGATACGCAGTATTTT.

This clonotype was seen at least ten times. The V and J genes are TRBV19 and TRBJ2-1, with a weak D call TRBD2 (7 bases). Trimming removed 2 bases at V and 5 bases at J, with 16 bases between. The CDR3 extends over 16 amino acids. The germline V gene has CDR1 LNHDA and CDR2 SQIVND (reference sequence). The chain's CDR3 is CASSIQGRGLNNEQFF. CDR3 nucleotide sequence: TGTGCCAGTAGTATACAGGGGAGGGGCCTCAACAATGAGCAGTTCTTC.

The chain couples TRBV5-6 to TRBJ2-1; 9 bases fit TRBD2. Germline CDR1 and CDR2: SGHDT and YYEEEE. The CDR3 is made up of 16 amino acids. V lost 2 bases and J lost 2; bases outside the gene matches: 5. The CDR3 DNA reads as TGTGCCAGCAGCTTAGCCCTAGCGGGACCCTACAATGAGCAGTTCTTC. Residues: CASSLALAGPYNEQFF.

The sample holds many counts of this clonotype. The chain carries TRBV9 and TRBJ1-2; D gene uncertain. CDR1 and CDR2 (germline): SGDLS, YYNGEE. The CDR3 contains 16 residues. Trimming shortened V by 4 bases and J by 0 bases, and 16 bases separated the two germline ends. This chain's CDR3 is CASSLGSHSPNYGYTF. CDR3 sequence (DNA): TGTGCCAGCAGCCTCGGGTCCCATTCCCCTAACTATGGCTACACCTTC.

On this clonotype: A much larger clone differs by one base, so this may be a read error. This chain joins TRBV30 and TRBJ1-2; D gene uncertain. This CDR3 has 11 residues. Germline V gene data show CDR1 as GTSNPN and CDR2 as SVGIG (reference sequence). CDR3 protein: CAWSAGYGCTF. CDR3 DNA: TGTGCCTGGAGTGCTGGCTATGGCTGCACCTTC.

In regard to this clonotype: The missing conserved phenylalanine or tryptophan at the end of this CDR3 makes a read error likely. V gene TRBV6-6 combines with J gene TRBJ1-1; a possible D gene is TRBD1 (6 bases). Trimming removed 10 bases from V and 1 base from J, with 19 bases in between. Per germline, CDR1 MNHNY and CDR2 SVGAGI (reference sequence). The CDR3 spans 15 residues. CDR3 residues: CATSEQGRTNTEAFL. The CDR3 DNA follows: TGTGCCACCTCCGAACAGGGAAGAACGAACACTGAAGCTTTCTTG.

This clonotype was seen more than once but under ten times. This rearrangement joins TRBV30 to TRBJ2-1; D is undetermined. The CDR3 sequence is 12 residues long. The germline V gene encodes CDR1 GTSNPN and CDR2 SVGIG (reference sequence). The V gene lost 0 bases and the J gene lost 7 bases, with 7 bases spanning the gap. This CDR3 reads CAWSVSRNEQFF. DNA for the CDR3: TGTGCCTGGAGTGTAAGCCGGAATGAGCAGTTCTTC.

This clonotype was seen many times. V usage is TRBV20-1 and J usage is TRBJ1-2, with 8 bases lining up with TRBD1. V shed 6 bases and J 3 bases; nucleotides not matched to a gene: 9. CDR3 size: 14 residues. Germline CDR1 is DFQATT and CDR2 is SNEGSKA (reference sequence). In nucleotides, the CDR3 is TGCAGTGCCTGGGACAGGCGATCCTACTATGGCTACACCTTC. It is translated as CSAWDRRSYYGYTF.

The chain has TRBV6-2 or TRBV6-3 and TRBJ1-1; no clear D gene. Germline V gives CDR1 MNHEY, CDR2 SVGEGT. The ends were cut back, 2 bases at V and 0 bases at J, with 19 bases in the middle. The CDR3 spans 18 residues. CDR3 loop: CASSYPLSPVLVNTEAFF. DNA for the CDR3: TGTGCCAGCAGTTACCCTCTTTCCCCGGTTCTCGTGAACACTGAAGCTTTCTTT.

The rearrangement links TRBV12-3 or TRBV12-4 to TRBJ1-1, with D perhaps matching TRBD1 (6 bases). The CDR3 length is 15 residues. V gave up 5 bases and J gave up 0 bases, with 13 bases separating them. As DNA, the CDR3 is TGTGCCAGCAGTGCAGAGACAGGCTTGAACACTGAAGCTTTCTTT. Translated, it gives CASSAETGLNTEAFF.

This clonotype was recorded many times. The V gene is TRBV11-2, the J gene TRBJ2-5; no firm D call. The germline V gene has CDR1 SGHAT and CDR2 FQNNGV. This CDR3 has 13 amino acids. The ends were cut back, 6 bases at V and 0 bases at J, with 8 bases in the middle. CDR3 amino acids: CASSYNYQETQYF. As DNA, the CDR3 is TGTGCCAGCAGTTACAACTACCAAGAGACCCAGTACTTC.

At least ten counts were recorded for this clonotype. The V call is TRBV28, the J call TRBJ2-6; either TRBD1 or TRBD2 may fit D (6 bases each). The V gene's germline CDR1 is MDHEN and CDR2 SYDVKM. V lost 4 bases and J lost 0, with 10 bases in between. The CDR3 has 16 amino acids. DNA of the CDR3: TGTGCCAGCAGTTGGGGGGCATACTCTGGGGCCAACGTCCTGACTTTC. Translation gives CASSWGAYSGANVLTF.

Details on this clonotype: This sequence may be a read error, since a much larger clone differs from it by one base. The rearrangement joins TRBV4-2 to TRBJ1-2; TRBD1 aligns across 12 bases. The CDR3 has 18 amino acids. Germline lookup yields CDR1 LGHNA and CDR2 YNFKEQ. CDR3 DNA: TGTGCCAGCAGCTCGAGGGGACAGGGGGCAGTAACTAACTGTGGCTACACCTTC. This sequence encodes CASSSRGQGAVTNCGYTF.

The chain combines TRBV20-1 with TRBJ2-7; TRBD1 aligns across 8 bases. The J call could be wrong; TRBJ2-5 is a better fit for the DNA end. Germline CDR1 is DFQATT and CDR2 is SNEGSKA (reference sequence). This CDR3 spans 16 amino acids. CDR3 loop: CSAKAIATGGGETQYF. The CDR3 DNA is TGCAGTGCTAAGGCAATCGCAACAGGGGGAGGAGAGACCCAGTACTTC.

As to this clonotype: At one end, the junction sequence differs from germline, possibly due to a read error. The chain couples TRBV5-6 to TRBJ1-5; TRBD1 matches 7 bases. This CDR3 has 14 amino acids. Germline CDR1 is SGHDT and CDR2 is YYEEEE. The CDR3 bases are TGTGCCGGCAGCCGTCAGGGGGGGAGACAGCCCCAGCATTTT. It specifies CAGSRQGGRQPQHF.

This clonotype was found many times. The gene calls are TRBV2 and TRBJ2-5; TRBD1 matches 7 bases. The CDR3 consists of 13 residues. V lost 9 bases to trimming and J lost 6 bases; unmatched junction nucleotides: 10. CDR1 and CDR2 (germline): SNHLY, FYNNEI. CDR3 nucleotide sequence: TGTGCCAGGGGGAAGACAGGGCCGAAGACCCAGTACTTC. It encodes CARGKTGPKTQYF.

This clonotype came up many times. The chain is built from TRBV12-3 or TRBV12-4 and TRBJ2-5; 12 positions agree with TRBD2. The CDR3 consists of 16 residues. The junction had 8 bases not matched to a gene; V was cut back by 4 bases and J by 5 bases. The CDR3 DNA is TGTGCCAGCAGTTCGACTAGCGGGGGTCATCGGGAGACCCAGTACTTC. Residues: CASSSTSGGHRETQYF.